These 22 T cell receptor beta chains originate from one sample sequenced in a study of cytomegalovirus exposure and HLA in healthy donors. PCR used 60 Vbeta primers and 13 Jbeta primers. The repertoire was sequenced with immunoSEQ multiplex PCR; TCRdb's copy has only in-frame clones and lacks some. The table records hundreds of thousands of clones, 65% to 75% of them present only once. The sample was PBMCs. These receptors originate from a woman aged 30 to 39 in good health and CMV-seronegative.

This clone was observed once. The chain carries TRBV7-3 and TRBJ2-7, with 9 bases aligning to TRBD2. The length of the CDR3 is 18 residues. Trimming removed 1 base from V and 3 bases from J; junction bases left unmatched: 13. CDR1 and CDR2 from the germline V gene are SGHTA and FQGTGA. The CDR3 bases are TGTGCCAGCAGCTTAAATGGGGCGGGGGGGACCCGTGGCTACGAGCAGTACTTC. Translation: CASSLNGAGGTRGYEQYF.

V gene TRBV5-5 combines with J gene TRBJ2-3; D is unclear. The length of the CDR3 is 12 residues. The V gene's germline CDR1 is SGHKS and CDR2 YYEKEE (reference sequence). V was cut by 7 bases and J by 0 bases, with 6 bases left in between. This CDR3 is CASQFSTDTQYF. In DNA, the CDR3 is TGTGCCAGCCAGTTTAGCACAGATACGCAGTATTTT.

The genes are TRBV28 and TRBJ1-1, with 8 bases fitting TRBD1. After removal of 5 bases from V and 1 base from J, the junction contained 6 bases not matched to a gene. The CDR3 totals 15 residues. Germline CDR1 and CDR2: MDHEN and SYDVKM. The CDR3 sequence: CASSPQGAGNTEAFF. DNA of the CDR3: TGTGCCAGCAGTCCCCAGGGGGCGGGGAACACTGAAGCTTTCTTT.

This clone is a singleton in its sample. V is TRBV18 and J is TRBJ1-2; 7 bases line up with TRBD1. Losses at the gene ends were 3 bases for V and 3 bases for J; bases not matched to a gene: 7. Germline V CDR1 and CDR2: KGHSH, LQKENI. This CDR3 has 15 residues. This CDR3 reads CASSPLQGTDYGYTF. CDR3 nucleotide sequence: TGTGCCAGCTCACCCTTACAGGGGACTGACTATGGCTACACCTTC.

The chain is built from TRBV7-3 and TRBJ2-1; 7 bases align to TRBD2. Germline V CDR1 and CDR2: SGHTA, FQGTGA. V lost 1 base and J lost 8; bases outside the gene matches: 8. The CDR3 extends over 15 amino acids. The CDR3 spells CASSLKLAGADEQFF. In DNA, the CDR3 is TGTGCCAGCAGCTTAAAATTGGCGGGAGCGGATGAGCAGTTCTTC.

V and J are TRBV7-8 and TRBJ2-2; 11 bases line up with TRBD2. The V and J ends lost 5 bases and 7 bases, in that order; junction bases with no gene match: 12. The CDR3 length is 17 residues. Germline CDR1 is SGHVS and CDR2 is FQNEAQ. DNA for the CDR3: TGTGCCAGCAGCGCAACCCTAGCGGGAGGTCCTCACGGGGAGCTGTTTTTT. Translated, it gives CASSATLAGGPHGELFF.

The chain links TRBV6-6 to TRBJ2-5; D ambiguous. The CDR3 is 11 residues long. Trimming shortened V by 7 bases and J by 4 bases, and 7 bases separated the two germline ends. Germline-derived CDR1 and CDR2 are MNHNY and SVGAGI (reference sequence). CDR3 sequence reads: CASIGVETQYF. As DNA, the CDR3 is TGTGCCAGCATAGGAGTAGAGACCCAGTACTTC.

CDR3 nucleotide sequence: TGTGCCAGCAGCTCAGACGGACATAGCAATCAGCCCCAGCATTTT. Amino acids: CASSSDGHSNQPQHF. The rearrangement links TRBV5-5 to TRBJ1-5; possible D gene TRBD1, 5 bases. Between the trimmed V and J ends, which lost 3 bases and 0 bases, there was a span of 10 bases. Germline V gene lookup returns CDR1 SGHKS and CDR2 YYEKEE (reference sequence). The length of the CDR3 is 15 residues.

The rearrangement links TRBV7-6 to TRBJ2-5; D uncertain. With 3 bases removed from V and 4 bases from J, the gap between germline ends came to 9 bases. The length of the CDR3 is 13 residues. Germline-derived CDR1 and CDR2 are SGHVS and FNYEAQ. CDR3 residues: CASSLVASETQYF. The DNA for the CDR3 is TGTGCCAGCAGCTTGGTAGCCTCAGAGACCCAGTACTTC.

This sequence joins TRBV6-1 and TRBJ1-5; D is unresolved. CDR3 size: 13 residues. The germline CDR1 and CDR2 sequences are MNHNS and SASEGT. The germline V and J ends were trimmed by 3 bases and 4 bases, with 7 bases remaining between them. The CDR3 bases are TGTGCCAGCAGTGACACACGTAATCAGCCCCAGCATTTT. As protein: CASSDTRNQPQHF.

V gene TRBV5-5 combines with J gene TRBJ1-2, with a tentative D call TRBD1 (6 bases). V was shortened by 6 bases and J by 2 bases, with 17 bases between the two germline ends. Germline V gives CDR1 SGHKS, CDR2 YYEKEE (reference sequence). The CDR3 consists of 15 residues. CDR3 loop: CASTRWGRGNYGYTF. The CDR3 DNA reads as TGTGCCAGCACCCGGTGGGGCAGGGGCAACTATGGCTACACCTTC.

This clone was found a few times. The junction shows a germline mismatch at one end, possibly a read error. V is TRBV6-1 and J is TRBJ1-6; 9 bases align to TRBD1. The CDR3 is 14 amino acids. Germline lookup yields CDR1 MNHNS and CDR2 SASEGT. Here the CDR3 DNA reads TGTGCCAGCAGTGAAGGACAGGGGGTCTCACCCCTCCAATTT. Amino acid sequence: CASSEGQGVSPLQF.

This clone was found many times. The genes are TRBV6-6 and TRBJ2-3; D perhaps matches TRBD2 (7 bases). This CDR3 has 14 residues. Germline V lookup: CDR1 MNHNY, CDR2 SVGAGI (reference sequence). Trimming took off 6 bases at V and 1 base at J, with 11 bases between the two ends. DNA for the CDR3: TGTGCCAGCAGGGGGGGGGCGGGCACAGATACGCAGTATTTT. Translated, it gives CASRGGAGTDTQYF.

The J gene is TRBJ1-6, the V gene TRBV9, with 7 bases matching TRBD1. J gave up 7 bases and V 7 bases, and 11 bases lay outside the gene matches. In germline, CDR1 is SGDLS, CDR2 YYNGEE. The length of the CDR3 is 15 residues. In DNA form, the CDR3 reads TGTGCCAGCGGAAGGACGGGACAGCGCAATTCACCCCTCCACTTT. Encoded protein: CASGRTGQRNSPLHF.

This clone came up once. The CDR3: CASSYSGGAPLHF. The CDR3 DNA reads TGTGCCAGCAGTTACTCGGGGGGTGCACCCCTCCACTTT. This sequence joins TRBV6-5 and TRBJ1-6; D may be TRBD1 (5 bases). Germline CDR1 reads MNHEY; CDR2 reads SVGAGI. The germline V and J ends were trimmed by 0 bases and 11 bases, with 8 bases remaining between them. CDR3 length: 13 amino acids.

This clone is a singleton in its sample. This chain connects TRBV29-1 to TRBJ2-7; weak D call: TRBD2 (5 bases). V was clipped by 4 bases and J by 2 bases, with 15 bases between them. The CDR3 runs to 14 residues. Germline assignment: CDR1 SQVTM and CDR2 ANQGSEA. The CDR3 nucleotides are TGCAGCGTTGTGGGAGACACACTCACCTACGAGCAGTACTTC. Its protein is CSVVGDTLTYEQYF.

The chain has TRBV6-5 and TRBJ2-7; D uncertain. Trimming stripped 5 bases from V and 6 bases from J, with 14 bases between. The CDR3 spans 13 residues. CDR1 and CDR2 (germline): MNHEY, SVGAGI. CDR3 residues: CASSEAPLPEQYF. CDR3 nucleotide sequence: TGTGCCAGCAGTGAAGCTCCTCTACCCGAGCAGTACTTC.

The chain joins TRBV6-1 to TRBJ2-5; 8 bases fit TRBD1. The V gene's germline CDR1 is MNHNS and CDR2 SASEGT. V shed 4 bases and J 1 base; nucleotides not matched to a gene: 8. This CDR3 is 16 amino acids long. The CDR3 loop reads CASSALGTGAQETQYF. CDR3 DNA: TGTGCCAGCAGTGCCCTCGGGACAGGAGCCCAAGAGACCCAGTACTTC.

Concerning this clone: An end of the junction differs from the germline gene, which may be a read error. The chain is built from TRBV18 and TRBJ1-2, with D tentatively TRBD1 (6 bases). Per germline, CDR1 KGHSH and CDR2 LQKENI. The length of the CDR3 is 14 residues. Here the CDR3 DNA reads TGTGCCAGCTCACCACAGGGGGAGGGAGCTGGCTACCCCTTC. Protein product: CASSPQGEGAGYPF.

The V gene is TRBV27, the J gene TRBJ1-3, with D unclear. Germline V gene lookup returns CDR1 MNHEY and CDR2 SMNVEV (reference sequence). Trimming cost V 5 bases and J 7 bases, with 18 bases left between them. CDR3 length: 15 amino acids. The DNA for the CDR3 is TGTGCCAGCAGTCGTACCCCACCCGGTTTCAACACCATATATTTT. Encoded protein: CASSRTPPGFNTIYF.

Here the CDR3 DNA reads TGCGCCAGCCGGGACAGGGAGAAAGCTTTCTTT. Its translation is CASRDREKAFF. The V and J genes are TRBV4-1 and TRBJ1-1; the match to TRBD1 covers 9 bases. Germline CDR1 MGHRA, CDR2 YSYEKL. Trimming took 8 bases from V and 9 from J; bases not matched to a gene: 4. This CDR3 spans 11 amino acids.

The chain employs TRBV19 and TRBJ2-3, with 8 nucleotides matching TRBD2. Per the germline V gene, CDR1 is LNHDA and CDR2 is SQIVND (reference sequence). V gave up 5 bases and J gave up 0 bases; unmatched junction bases: 4. The CDR3 has 15 residues. The CDR3 loop is CASSVLAGSTDTQYF. In nucleotides, the CDR3 is TGTGCCAGTAGTGTATTAGCGGGGAGCACAGATACGCAGTATTTT.